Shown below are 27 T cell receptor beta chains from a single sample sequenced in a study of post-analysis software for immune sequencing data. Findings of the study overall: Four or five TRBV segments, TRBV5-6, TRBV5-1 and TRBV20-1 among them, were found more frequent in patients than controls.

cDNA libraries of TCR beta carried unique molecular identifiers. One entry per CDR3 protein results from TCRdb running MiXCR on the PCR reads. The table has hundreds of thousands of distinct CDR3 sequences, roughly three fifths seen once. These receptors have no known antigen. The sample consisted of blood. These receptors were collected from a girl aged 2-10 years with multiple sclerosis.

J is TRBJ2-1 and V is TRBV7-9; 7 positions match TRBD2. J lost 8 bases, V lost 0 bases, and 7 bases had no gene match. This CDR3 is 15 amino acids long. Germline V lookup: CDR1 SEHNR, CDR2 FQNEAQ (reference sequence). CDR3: CASSLAGGQVDEQFF. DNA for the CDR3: TGTGCCAGCAGCTTAGCGGGAGGGCAAGTCGATGAGCAGTTCTTC.

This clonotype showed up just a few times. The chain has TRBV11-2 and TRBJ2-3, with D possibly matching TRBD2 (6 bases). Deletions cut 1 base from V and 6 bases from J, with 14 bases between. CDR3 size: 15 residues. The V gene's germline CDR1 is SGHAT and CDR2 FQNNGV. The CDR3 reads CASSLALLAVDTQYF. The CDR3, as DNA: TGTGCCAGCAGCTTAGCGCTACTAGCAGTCGATACGCAGTATTTT.

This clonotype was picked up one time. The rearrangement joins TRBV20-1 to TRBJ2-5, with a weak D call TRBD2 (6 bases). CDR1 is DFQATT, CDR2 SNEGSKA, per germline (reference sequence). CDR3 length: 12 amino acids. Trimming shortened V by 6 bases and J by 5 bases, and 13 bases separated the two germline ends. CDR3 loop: CSAVGGPETQYF. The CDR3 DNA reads TGCAGTGCCGTGGGGGGACCCGAGACCCAGTACTTC.

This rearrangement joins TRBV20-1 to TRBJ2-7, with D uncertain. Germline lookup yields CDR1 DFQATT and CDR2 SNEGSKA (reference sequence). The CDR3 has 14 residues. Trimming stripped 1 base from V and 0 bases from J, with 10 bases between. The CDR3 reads CSARGAVGSYEQYF. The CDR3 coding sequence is TGCAGTGCTAGAGGGGCGGTGGGCTCCTACGAGCAGTACTTC.

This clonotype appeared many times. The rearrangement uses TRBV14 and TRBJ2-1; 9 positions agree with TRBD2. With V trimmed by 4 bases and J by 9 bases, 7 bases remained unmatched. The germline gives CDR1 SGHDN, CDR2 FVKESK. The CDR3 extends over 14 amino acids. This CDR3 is CASSRPSGNSEQFF. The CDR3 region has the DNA TGTGCCAGCAGCCGTCCTAGCGGGAACAGTGAGCAGTTCTTC. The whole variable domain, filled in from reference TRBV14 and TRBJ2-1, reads EAGVTQFPSHSVIEKGQTVTLRCDPISGHDNLYWYRRVMGKEIKFLLHFVKESKQDESGMPNNRFLAERTGGTYSTLKVQPAELEDSGVYFCASSRPSGNSEQFFGPGTRLTVL.

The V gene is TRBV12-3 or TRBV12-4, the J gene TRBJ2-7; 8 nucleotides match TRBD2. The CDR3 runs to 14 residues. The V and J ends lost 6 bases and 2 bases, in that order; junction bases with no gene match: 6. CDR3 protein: CASRKAGDTYEQYF. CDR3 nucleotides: TGTGCCAGCAGGAAAGCGGGAGATACCTACGAGCAGTACTTC.

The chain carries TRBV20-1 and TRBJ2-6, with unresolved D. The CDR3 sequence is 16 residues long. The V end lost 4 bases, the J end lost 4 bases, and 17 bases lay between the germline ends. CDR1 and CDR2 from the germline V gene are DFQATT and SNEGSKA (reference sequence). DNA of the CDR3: TGCAGTGCTATTCCAATCTTCGGTGGAGGGGCCAACGTCCTGACTTTC. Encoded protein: CSAIPIFGGGANVLTF.

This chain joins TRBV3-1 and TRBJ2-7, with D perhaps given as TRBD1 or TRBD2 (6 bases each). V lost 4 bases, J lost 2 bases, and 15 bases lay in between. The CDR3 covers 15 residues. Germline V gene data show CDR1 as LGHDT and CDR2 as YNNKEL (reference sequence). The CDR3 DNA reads TGTGCCAGCAGCCGAAGAGGGGGAGGTGCCTACGAGCAGTACTTC. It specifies CASSRRGGGAYEQYF.

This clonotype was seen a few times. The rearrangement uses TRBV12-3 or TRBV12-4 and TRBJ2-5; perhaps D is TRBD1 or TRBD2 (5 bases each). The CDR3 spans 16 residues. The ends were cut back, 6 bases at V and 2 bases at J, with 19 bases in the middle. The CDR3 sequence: CASSPPGGVKQETQYF. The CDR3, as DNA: TGTGCCAGCAGCCCTCCTGGGGGAGTTAAACAAGAGACCCAGTACTTC.

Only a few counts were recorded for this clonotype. The CDR3 loop is CASSQVEQGSYEQYF. DNA of the CDR3: TGCGCCAGCAGCCAAGTCGAACAGGGGAGCTACGAGCAGTACTTC. The V call is TRBV4-1, the J call TRBJ2-7, with TRBD1 matching 7 bases. V was pared by 1 base and J by 3 bases, with 6 bases of the junction left unmatched. Germline V gene data show CDR1 as MGHRA and CDR2 as YSYEKL. CDR3 length: 15 amino acids.

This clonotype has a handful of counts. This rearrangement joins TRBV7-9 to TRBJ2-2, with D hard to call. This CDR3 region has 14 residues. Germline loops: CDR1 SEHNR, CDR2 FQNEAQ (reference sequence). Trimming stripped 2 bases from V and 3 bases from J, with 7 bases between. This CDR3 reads CASSLSRDTGELFF. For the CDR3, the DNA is TGTGCCAGCAGCTTATCGAGAGACACCGGGGAGCTGTTTTTT.

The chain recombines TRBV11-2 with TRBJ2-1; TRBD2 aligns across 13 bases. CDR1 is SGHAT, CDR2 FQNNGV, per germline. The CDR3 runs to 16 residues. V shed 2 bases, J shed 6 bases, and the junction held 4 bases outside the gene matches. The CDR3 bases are TGTGCCAGCAGCTTACAACTAGCGGGGGGGACCAATGAGCAGTTCTTC. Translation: CASSLQLAGGTNEQFF.

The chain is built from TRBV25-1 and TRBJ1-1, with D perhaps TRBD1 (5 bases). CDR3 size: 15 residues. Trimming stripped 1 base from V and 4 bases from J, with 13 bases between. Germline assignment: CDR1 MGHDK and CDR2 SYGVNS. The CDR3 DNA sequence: TGTGCCAGCAGTGAATCGGGGGGACCCAGCACTGAAGCTTTCTTT. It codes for CASSESGGPSTEAFF.

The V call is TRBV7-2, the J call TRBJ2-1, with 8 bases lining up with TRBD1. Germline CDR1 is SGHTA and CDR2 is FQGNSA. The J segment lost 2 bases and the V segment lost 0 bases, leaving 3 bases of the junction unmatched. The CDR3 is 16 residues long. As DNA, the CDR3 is TGTGCCAGCAGCTTAGCCGGGACAGGCACCTACAATGAGCAGTTCTTC. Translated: CASSLAGTGTYNEQFF.

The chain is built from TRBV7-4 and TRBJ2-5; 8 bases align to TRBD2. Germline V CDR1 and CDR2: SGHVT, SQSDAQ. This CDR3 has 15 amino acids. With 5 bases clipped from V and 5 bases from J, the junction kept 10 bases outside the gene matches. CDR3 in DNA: TGTGCCAGCAGCGCCCCCGGGACTAGGGGGGAGACCCAGTACTTC. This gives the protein CASSAPGTRGETQYF.

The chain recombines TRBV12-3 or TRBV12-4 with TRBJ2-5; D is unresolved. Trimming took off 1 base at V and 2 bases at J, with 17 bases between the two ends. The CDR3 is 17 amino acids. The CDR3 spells CASSLVMGGAKQETQYF. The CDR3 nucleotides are TGTGCCAGCAGTTTAGTTATGGGCGGCGCCAAACAAGAGACCCAGTACTTC.

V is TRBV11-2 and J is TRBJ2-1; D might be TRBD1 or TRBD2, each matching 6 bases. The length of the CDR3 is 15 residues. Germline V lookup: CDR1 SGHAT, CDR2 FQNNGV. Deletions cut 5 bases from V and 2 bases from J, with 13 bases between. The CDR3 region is CASSGGWGAYNEQFF. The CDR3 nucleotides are TGTGCCAGCAGCGGGGGCTGGGGGGCCTACAATGAGCAGTTCTTC.

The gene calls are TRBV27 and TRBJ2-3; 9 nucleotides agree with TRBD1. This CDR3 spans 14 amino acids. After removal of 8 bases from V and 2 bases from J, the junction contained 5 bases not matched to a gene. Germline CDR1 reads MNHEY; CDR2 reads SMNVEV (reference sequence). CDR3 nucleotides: TGTGCCAGCGGTAAACAGGGGGCCACAGATACGCAGTATTTT. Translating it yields CASGKQGATDTQYF.

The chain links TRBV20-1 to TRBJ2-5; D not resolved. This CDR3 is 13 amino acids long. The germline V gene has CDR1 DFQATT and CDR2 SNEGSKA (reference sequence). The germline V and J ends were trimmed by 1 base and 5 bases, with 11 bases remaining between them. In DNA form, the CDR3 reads TGCAGTGCTAGAGCCAGCGTACGGGAGACCCAGTACTTC. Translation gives CSARASVRETQYF.

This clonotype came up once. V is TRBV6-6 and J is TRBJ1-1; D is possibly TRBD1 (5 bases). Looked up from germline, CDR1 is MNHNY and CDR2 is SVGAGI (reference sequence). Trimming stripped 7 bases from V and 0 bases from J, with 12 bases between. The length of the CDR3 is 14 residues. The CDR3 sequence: CASINEGVNTEAFF. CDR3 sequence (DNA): TGTGCCAGCATTAACGAAGGGGTGAACACTGAAGCTTTCTTT.

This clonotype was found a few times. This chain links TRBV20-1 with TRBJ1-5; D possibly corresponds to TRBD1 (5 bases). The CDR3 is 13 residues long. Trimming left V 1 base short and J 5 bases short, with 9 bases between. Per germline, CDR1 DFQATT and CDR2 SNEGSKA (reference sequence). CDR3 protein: CSARARADQPQHF. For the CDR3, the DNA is TGCAGTGCTAGAGCCAGGGCCGATCAGCCCCAGCATTTT.

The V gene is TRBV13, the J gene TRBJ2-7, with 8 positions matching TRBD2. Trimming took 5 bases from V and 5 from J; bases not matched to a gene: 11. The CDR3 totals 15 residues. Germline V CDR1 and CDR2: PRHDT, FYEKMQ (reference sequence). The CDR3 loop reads CASSPKSGRRNEQYF. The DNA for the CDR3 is TGTGCCAGCAGCCCTAAGAGCGGGAGAAGGAACGAGCAGTACTTC. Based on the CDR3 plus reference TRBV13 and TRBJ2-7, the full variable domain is AAGVIQSPRHLIKEKRETATLKCYPIPRHDTVYWYQQGPGQDPQFLISFYEKMQSDKGSIPDRFSAQQFSDYHSELNMSSLELGDSALYFCASSPKSGRRNEQYFGPGTRLTVT.

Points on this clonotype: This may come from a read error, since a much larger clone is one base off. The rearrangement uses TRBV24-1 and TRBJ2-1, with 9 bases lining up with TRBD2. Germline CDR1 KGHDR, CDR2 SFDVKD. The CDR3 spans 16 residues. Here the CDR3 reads CASSDPAGGSYNEQFF. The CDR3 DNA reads TGTGCCTCCAGTGACCCAGCGGGGGGCTCCTACAATGAGCAGTTCTTC.

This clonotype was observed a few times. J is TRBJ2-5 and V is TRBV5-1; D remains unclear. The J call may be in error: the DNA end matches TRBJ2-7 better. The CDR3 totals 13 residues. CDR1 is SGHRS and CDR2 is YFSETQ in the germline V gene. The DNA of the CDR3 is TGCGCCAGCAGCTTGGAGGTCGGCAACGAGCAGTACTTC. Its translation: CASSLEVGNEQYF.

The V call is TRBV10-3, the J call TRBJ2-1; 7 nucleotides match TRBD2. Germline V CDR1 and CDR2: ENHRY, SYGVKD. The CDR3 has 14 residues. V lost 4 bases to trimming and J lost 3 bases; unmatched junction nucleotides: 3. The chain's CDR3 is CAISALAGYNEQFF. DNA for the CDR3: TGTGCCATCAGTGCGTTAGCGGGCTACAATGAGCAGTTCTTC.

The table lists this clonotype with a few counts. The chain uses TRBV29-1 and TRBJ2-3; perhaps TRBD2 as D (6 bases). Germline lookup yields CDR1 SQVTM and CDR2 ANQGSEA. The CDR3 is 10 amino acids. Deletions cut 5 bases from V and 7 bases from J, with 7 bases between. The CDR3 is CSVREYTQYF. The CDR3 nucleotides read TGCAGCGTTCGGGAGTATACGCAGTATTTT.

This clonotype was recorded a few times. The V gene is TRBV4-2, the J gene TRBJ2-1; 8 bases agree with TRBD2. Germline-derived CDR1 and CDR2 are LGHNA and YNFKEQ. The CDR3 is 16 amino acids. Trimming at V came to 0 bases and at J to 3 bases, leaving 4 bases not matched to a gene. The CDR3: CASSQETTSVYNEQFF. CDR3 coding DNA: TGTGCCAGCAGCCAAGAAACGACTAGCGTCTACAATGAGCAGTTCTTC.